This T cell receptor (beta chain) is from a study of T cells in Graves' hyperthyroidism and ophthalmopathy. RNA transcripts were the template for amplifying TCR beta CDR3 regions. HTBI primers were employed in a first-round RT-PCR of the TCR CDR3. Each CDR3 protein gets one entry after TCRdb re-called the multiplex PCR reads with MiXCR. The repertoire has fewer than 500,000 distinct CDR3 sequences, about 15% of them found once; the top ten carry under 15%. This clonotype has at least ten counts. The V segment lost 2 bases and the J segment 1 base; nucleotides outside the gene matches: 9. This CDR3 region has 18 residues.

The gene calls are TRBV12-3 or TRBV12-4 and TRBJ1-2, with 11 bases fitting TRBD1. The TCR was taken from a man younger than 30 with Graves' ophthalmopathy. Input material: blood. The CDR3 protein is CASSLTRDRGDFNYGYTF. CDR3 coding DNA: TGTGCCAGCAGTTTAACACGGGACAGGGGGGACTTTAACTATGGCTACACCTTC.